This is a list of T cell receptor beta chains from one sample in a study of CD8 T cells in Susac syndrome. MiXCR, applied by TCRdb to the immunoSEQ multiplex PCR reads, yields one record per CDR3 protein. The sample lists a few hundred thousand distinct CDR3 sequences, 85% to 95% occurring once. Sequencing was performed on CD4+ T cells from PBMCs. Receptors were obtained from a human donor with multiple sclerosis. The CDR3 runs from the conserved cysteine through the conserved F or W. A D gene is named only where the DNA matches it firmly. A row's size may be missing; if present it is once, few, many or a size class.

TRBV10-3	.	TRBJ2-6	once	CAISPGANVLTF	TGTGCCATCAGTCCTGGGGCCAACGTCCTGACTTTC
TRBV5-1	TRBD2	TRBJ2-3	once	CASEETVAGGTDTQYF	TGCGCCAGCGAAGAAACAGTAGCGGGAGGAACAGATACGCAGTATTTT
TRBV6-5	.	TRBJ1-2	.	CASSGGGYYGYTF	TGTGCCAGCAGTGGGGGCGGCTACTATGGCTACACCTTC
TRBV20-1	TRBD2	TRBJ2-3	.	CSARGERGLGDTQYF	TGCAGTGCTAGAGGCGAGCGGGGGTTGGGGGATACGCAGTATTTT
TRBV6-2/TRBV6-3	.	TRBJ1-2	.	CASSYSGRVGGYTF	TGTGCCAGCAGTTACTCCGGCAGGGTCGGCGGCTACACCTTC
TRBV3-1	.	TRBJ1-1	few	CASSQGRNTEAFF	TGTGCCAGCAGCCAAGGACGGAACACTGAAGCTTTCTTT
TRBV15	.	TRBJ2-1	.	CATSRAGGENEQFF	TGTGCCACCAGCAGAGCGGGGGGCGAAAATGAGCAGTTCTTC
TRBV5-8	.	TRBJ1-5	.	CASSIGRDTYFPYSNQPQHF	TGTGCCAGCAGCATAGGCCGGGACACATACTTCCCTTATAGCAATCAGCCCCAGCATTTT
TRBV18	TRBD1	TRBJ2-7	once	CASSPPTGSEQYF	TGTGCCAGCTCACCACCGACAGGGTCCGAGCAGTACTTC
TRBV3-1	.	TRBJ1-1	.	CASSQYPRGRTEAFF	TGTGCCAGCAGCCAATACCCCCGGGGGCGGACTGAAGCTTTCTTT
TRBV15	.	TRBJ2-2	.	CATSRDRPNTGELFF	TGTGCCACCAGCAGAGACAGGCCGAACACCGGGGAGCTGTTTTTT
TRBV29-1	.	TRBJ2-3	.	CSVVELWGSGESSTDTQYF	TGCAGCGTCGTTGAGCTGTGGGGGTCCGGTGAATCTAGCACAGATACGCAGTATTTT
TRBV7-2	.	TRBJ2-5	.	CASRFGGAETQYF	TGTGCCAGCAGATTCGGGGGCGCGGAGACCCAGTACTTC
TRBV19	TRBD1	TRBJ1-1	.	CASQDRATFEAFF	TGTGCCTCGCAGGACAGGGCCACGTTTGAAGCTTTCTTT
TRBV25-1	.	TRBJ2-5	.	CASSETNKETQYF	TGTGCCAGCAGTGAGACGAATAAAGAGACCCAGTACTTC
TRBV6-2/TRBV6-3	.	TRBJ1-5	.	CASSYRETGQPQHF	TGTGCCAGCAGTTACCGGGAAACCGGACAGCCCCAGCATTTT
TRBV25-1	.	TRBJ2-7	once	CASSEWGTLGYEQYF	TGTGCCAGCAGTGAATGGGGCACCCTCGGGTACGAGCAGTACTTC
TRBV12-3/TRBV12-4	.	TRBJ2-1	.	CASTAGPRQFF	TGTGCCAGCACCGCGGGACCCCGGCAGTTCTTC
TRBV7-3	TRBD1	TRBJ1-1	.	CASSGTGANTEAFF	TGTGCCAGCAGCGGAACAGGGGCTAACACTGAAGCTTTCTTT
TRBV6-1	TRBD2	TRBJ2-3	.	CASLFLGTSGASTDTQYF	TGTGCCAGCTTATTCCTTGGGACTAGCGGGGCTAGCACAGATACGCAGTATTTT
TRBV4-2	.	TRBJ2-2	.	CASSRDFASGELFF	TGTGCCAGCAGCCGAGACTTTGCCAGCGGGGAGCTGTTTTTT
TRBV9	.	TRBJ1-4	.	CASSVAEDTGLFF	TGTGCCAGCAGCGTAGCTGAGGACACGGGACTGTTTTTT
TRBV3-1	TRBD2	TRBJ2-1	.	CASSLERGSYNEQFF	TGTGCCAGCAGCCTGGAGCGGGGTTCCTACAATGAGCAGTTCTTC
TRBV7-9	.	TRBJ1-4	.	CASSLELVRGGPNEKLFF	TGTGCCAGCAGCTTAGAGTTGGTAAGGGGCGGACCCAATGAAAAACTGTTTTTT
TRBV7-9	TRBD1	TRBJ1-4	.	CASSEAGGYEKLFF	TGTGCCAGCAGCGAGGCAGGGGGCTATGAAAAACTGTTTTTT
TRBV7-3	.	TRBJ2-7	.	CASSADQSHEQYF	TGTGCCAGCAGCGCAGACCAGTCCCACGAGCAGTACTTC
TRBV5-1	.	TRBJ1-1	.	CASSLAGQTNTEAFF	TGCGCCAGCAGCTTGGCTGGGCAGACGAACACTGAAGCTTTCTTT
TRBV20-1	.	TRBJ1-5	few	CSVGRGGNQPQHF	TGCAGTGTTGGGAGGGGAGGCAATCAGCCCCAGCATTTT
TRBV5-6	TRBD1	TRBJ2-1	.	CASSFWWDRDNEQFF	TGTGCCAGCAGTTTCTGGTGGGACAGAGACAATGAGCAGTTCTTC
TRBV30	TRBD2	TRBJ2-5	.	CAWTPGLGLGETQYF	TGTGCCTGGACCCCCGGACTAGGCCTGGGGGAGACCCAGTACTTC
TRBV2	TRBD1	TRBJ1-4	.	CASRTGTVNEKLFF	TGTGCCAGCAGAACCGGGACAGTAAATGAAAAACTGTTTTTT
TRBV15	.	TRBJ1-4	.	CATSGRNRGQEGLFF	TGTGCCACCAGCGGTAGGAATCGGGGGCAGGAGGGACTGTTTTTT
TRBV4-1	.	TRBJ2-2	.	CASSQNTGITGELFF	TGCGCCAGCAGCCAAAACACAGGGATCACCGGGGAGCTGTTTTTT
TRBV24-1	TRBD1	TRBJ2-5	.	CATSGEGTGWAETQYF	TGTGCCACCAGTGGCGAGGGGACAGGGTGGGCAGAGACCCAGTACTTC